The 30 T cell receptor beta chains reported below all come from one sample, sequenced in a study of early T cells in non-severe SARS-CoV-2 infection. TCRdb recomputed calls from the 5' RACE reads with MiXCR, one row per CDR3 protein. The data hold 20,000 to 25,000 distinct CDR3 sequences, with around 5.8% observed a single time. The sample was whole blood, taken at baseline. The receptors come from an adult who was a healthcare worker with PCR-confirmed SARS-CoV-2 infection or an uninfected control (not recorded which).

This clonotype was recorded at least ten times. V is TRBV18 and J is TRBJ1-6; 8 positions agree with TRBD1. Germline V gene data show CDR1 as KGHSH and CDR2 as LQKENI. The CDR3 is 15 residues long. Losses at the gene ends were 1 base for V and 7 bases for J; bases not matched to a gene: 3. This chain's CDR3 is CASSPLTGENSPLHF. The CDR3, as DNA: TGTGCCAGCTCACCACTGACAGGGGAAAATTCACCCCTCCACTTT.

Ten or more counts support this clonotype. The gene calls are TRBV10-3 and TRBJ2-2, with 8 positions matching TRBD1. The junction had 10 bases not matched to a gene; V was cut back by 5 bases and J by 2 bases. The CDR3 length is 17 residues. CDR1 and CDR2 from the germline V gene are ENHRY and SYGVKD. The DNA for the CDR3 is TGTGCCATCAGTTATTCCGACAGGGGAGTTAACACCGGGGAGCTGTTTTTT. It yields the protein CAISYSDRGVNTGELFF.

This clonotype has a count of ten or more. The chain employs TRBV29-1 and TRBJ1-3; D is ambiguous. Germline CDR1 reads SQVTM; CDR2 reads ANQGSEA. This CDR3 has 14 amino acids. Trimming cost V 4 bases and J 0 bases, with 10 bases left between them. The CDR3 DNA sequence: TGCAGCGTTGGAAAGGCAAGCTCTGGAAACACCATATATTTT. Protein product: CSVGKASSGNTIYF.

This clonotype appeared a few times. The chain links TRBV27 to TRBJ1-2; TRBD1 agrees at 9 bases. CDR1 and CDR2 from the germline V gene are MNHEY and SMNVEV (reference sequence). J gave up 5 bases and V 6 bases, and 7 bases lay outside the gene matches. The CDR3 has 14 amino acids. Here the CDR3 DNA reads TGTGCCAGCAGACGCAGGGACAGGGAGTATGGCTACACCTTC. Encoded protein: CASRRRDREYGYTF.

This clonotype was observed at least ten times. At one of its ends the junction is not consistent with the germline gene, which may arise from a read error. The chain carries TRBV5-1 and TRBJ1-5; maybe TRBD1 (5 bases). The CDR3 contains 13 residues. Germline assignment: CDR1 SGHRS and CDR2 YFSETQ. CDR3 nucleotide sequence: TGCGCCAGCAGTTTGGGGCCAGGACAGCCCCAGCATTTT. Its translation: CASSLGPGQPQHF.

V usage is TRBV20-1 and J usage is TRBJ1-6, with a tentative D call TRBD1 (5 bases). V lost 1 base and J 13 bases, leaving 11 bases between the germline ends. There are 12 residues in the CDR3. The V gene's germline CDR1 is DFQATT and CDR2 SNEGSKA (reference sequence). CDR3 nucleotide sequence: TGCAGTGCTAGAGGGGACGGAGGCCCCCTCCACTTT. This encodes CSARGDGGPLHF.

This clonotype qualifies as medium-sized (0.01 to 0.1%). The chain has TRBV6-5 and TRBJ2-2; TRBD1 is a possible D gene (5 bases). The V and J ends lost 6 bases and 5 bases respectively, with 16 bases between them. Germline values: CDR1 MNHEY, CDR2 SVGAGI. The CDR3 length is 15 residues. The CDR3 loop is CASSPVGEWTGELFF. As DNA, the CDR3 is TGTGCCAGCAGCCCTGTAGGGGAATGGACCGGGGAGCTGTTTTTT.

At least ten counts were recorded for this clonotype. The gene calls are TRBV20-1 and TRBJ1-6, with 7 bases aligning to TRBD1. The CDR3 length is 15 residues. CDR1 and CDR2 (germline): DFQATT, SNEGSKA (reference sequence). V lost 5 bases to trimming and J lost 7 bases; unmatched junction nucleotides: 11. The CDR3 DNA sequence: TGCAGTGCTTTCTCCGCCGGGACAGAGAATTCACCCCTCCACTTT. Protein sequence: CSAFSAGTENSPLHF.

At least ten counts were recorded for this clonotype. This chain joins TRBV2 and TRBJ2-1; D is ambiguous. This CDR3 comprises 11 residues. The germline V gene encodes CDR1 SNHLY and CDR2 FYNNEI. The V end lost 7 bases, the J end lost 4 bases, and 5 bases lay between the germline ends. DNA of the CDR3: TGTGCCAGCACAGTTTACAATGAGCAGTTCTTC. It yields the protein CASTVYNEQFF. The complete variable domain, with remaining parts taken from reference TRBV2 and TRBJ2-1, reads EPEVTQTPSHQVTQMGQEVILRCVPISNHLYFYWYRQILGQKVEFLVSFYNNEISEKSEIFDDQFSVERPDGSNFTLKIRSTKLEDSAMYFCASTVYNEQFFGPGTRLTVL.

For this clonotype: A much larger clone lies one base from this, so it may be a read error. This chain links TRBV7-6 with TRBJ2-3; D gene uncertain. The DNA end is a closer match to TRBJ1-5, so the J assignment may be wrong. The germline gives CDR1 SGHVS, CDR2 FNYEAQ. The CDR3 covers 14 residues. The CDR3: CASSLLTRADTQHF. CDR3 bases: TGTGCCAGCAGCTTGTTAACCCGGGCAGATACGCAGCATTTT.

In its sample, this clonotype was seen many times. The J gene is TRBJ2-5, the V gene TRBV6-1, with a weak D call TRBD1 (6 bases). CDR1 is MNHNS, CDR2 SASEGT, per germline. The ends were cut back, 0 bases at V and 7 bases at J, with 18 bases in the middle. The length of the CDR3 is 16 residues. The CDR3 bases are TGTGCCAGCAGTGAAGCGGCTGATACAGGGACGGTGACCCAGTACTTC. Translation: CASSEAADTGTVTQYF.

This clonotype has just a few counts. The CDR3 loop is CASWRGCTDTQYF. The CDR3 DNA reads as TGTGCCAGCTGGCGGGGATGCACAGATACGCAGTATTTT. The chain combines TRBV7-3 with TRBJ2-3, with D possibly being TRBD2 (6 bases). With 8 bases removed from V and 1 base from J, the gap between germline ends came to 10 bases. Per germline, CDR1 SGHTA and CDR2 FQGTGA. CDR3 length: 13 residues.

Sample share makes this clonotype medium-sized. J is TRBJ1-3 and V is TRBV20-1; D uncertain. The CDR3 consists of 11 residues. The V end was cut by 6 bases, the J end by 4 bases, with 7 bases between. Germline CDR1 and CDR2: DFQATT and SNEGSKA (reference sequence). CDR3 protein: CSASDGNTIYF. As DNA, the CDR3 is TGCAGTGCCTCAGACGGAAACACCATATATTTT.

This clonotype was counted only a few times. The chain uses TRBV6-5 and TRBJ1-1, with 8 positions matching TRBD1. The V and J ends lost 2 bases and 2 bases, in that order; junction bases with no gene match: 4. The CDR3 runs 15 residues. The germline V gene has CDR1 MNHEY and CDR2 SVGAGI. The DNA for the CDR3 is TGTGCCAGCAGTTACCGACAGGGGTTAAACACTGAAGCTTTCTTT. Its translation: CASSYRQGLNTEAFF.

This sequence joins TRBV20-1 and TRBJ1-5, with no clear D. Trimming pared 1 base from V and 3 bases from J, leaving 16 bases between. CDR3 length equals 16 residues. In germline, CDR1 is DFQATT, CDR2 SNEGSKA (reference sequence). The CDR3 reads CSARVGSLGYNQPQHF. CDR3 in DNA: TGCAGTGCTAGAGTGGGGTCCCTGGGGTACAATCAGCCCCAGCATTTT.

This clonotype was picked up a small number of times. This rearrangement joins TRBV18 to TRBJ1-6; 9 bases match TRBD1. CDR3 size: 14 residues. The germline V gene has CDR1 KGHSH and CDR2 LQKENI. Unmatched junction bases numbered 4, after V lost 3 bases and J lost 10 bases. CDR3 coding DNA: TGTGCCAGCTCACCGGGACAGGGTGGATCACCCCTCCACTTT. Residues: CASSPGQGGSPLHF.

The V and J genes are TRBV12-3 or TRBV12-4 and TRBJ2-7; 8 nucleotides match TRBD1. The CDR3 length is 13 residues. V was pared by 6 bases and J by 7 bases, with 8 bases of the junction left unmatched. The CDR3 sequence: CASRITGGWEQYF. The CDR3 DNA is TGTGCCAGCAGAATTACAGGGGGTTGGGAGCAGTACTTC.

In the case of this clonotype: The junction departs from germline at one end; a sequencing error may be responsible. The CDR3 protein is CASSSRIEASEQFF. The CDR3 DNA is TGTGCTAGCAGCTCACGAATCGAAGCTTCTGAGCAGTTCTTC. This chain joins TRBV7-7 and TRBJ2-1; D not resolved. The CDR3 is 14 amino acids. CDR1 and CDR2 from the germline V gene are SSHAT and FNYEAQ (reference sequence).

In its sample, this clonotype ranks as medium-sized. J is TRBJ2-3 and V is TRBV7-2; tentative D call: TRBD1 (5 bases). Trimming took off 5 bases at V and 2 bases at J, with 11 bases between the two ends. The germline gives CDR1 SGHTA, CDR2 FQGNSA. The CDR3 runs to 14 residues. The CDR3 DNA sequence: TGTGCCAGCAGCATAGGGGCGGACACAGATACGCAGTATTTT. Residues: CASSIGADTDTQYF.

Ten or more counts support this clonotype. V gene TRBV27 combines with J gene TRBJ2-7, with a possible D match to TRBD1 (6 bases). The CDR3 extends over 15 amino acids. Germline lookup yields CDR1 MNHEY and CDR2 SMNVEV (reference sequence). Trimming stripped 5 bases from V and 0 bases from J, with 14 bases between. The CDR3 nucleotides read TGTGCCAGCAGTACATCCGGGACAAACTCCTACGAGCAGTACTTC. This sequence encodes CASSTSGTNSYEQYF.

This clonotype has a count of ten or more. In nucleotides, the CDR3 is TGTGCCAGCACCGACACGTACTACGAGCAGTACTTC. Its protein is CASTDTYYEQYF. The chain links TRBV6-2 or TRBV6-3 to TRBJ2-7; D not certain. The CDR3 runs to 12 residues. Trimming stripped 7 bases from V and 3 bases from J, with 10 bases between. The germline gives CDR1 MNHEY, CDR2 SVGEGT.

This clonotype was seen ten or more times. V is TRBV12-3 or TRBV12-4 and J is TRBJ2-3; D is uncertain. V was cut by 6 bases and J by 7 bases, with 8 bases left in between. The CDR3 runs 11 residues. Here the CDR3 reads CASSPLNTQYF. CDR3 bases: TGTGCCAGCAGCCCCCTTAATACGCAGTATTTT.

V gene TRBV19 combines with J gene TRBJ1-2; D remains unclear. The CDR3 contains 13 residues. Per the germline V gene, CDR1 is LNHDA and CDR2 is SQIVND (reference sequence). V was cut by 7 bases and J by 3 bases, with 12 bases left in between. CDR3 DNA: TGTGCCAGTACGCAGGCCCGGGACTATGGCTACACCTTC. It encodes CASTQARDYGYTF.

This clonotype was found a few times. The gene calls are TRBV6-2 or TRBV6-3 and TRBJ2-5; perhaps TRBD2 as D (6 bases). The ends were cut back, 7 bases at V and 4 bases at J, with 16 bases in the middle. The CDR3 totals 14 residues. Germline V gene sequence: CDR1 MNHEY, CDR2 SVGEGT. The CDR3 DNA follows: TGTGCCAGCAACCTCGGAGGGATGCGAGAGACCCAGTACTTC. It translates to CASNLGGMRETQYF.

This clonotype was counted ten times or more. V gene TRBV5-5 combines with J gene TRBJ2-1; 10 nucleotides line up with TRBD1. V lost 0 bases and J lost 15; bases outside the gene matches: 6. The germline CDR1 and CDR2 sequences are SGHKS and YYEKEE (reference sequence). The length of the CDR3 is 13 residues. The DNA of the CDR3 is TGTGCCAGCAGCTTGGCCGGGACAGGGGTGAGGTTCTTC. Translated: CASSLAGTGVRFF.

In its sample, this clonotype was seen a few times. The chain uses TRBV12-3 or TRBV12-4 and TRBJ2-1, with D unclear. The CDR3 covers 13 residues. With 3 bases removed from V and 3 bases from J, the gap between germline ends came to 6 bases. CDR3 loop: CASSFDRYNEQFF. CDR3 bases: TGTGCCAGCAGTTTCGATCGCTACAATGAGCAGTTCTTC.

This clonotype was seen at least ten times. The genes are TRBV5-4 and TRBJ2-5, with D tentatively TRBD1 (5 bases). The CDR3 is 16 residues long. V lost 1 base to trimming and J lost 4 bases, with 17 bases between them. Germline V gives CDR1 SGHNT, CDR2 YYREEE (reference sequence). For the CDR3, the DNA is TGTGCCAGCAGCTTGCGTTCGTTTTTAGGGGTAGAGACCCAGTACTTC. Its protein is CASSLRSFLGVETQYF. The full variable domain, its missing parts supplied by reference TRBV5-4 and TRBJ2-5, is ETGVTQSPTHLIKTRGQQVTLRCSSQSGHNTVSWYQQALGQGPQFIFQYYREEENGRGNFPPRFSGLQFPNYSSELNVNALELDDSALYLCASSLRSFLGVETQYFGPGTRLLVL.

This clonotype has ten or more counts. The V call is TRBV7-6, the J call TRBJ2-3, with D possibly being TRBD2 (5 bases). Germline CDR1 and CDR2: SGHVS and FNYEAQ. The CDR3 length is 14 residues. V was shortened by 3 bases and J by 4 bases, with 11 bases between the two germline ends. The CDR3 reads CASSLALGADTQYF. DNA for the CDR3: TGTGCCAGCAGCTTGGCACTCGGGGCAGATACGCAGTATTTT.

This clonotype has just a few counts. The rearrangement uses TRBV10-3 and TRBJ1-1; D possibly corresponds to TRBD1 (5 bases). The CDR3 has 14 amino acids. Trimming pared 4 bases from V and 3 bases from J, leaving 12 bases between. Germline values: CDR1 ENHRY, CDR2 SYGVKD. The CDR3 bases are TGTGCCATCAGTGGGGACCGGGGGGACACTGAAGCTTTCTTT. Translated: CAISGDRGDTEAFF.

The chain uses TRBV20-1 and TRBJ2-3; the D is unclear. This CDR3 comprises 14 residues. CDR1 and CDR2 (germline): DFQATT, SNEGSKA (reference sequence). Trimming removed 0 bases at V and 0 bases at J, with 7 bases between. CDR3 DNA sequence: TGCAGTGCTAGAGATGGGCAAAGCACAGATACGCAGTATTTT. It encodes CSARDGQSTDTQYF.